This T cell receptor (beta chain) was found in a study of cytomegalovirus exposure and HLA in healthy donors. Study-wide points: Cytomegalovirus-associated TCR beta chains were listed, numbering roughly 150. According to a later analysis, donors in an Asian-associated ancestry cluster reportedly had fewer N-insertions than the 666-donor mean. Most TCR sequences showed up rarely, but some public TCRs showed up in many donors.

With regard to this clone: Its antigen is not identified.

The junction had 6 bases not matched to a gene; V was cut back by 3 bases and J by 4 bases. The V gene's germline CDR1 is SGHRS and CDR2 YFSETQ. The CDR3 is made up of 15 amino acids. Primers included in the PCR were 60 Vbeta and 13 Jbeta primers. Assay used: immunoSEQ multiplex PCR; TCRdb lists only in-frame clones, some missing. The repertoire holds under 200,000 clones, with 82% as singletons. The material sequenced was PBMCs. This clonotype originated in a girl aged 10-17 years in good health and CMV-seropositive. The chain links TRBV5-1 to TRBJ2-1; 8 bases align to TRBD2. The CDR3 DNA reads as TGCGCCAGCAGCTGGCGGGGGGCCGCGTACAATGAGCAGTTCTTC. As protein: CASSWRGAAYNEQFF.